Below are 24 T cell receptor beta chains sequenced from a single sample in a study of shared clonotypes between healthy human individuals. The assay was immunoSEQ multiplex PCR, and TCRdb's table has in-frame clones only and misses some. The sample includes millions of clones, about 95% of them seen just once. CD8 cells regarded as naive lacked CD45RO, were positively chosen for CCR7, and omitted terminally differentiated effector memory CD45RA+ cells. Input material: naive CD8+ T cells sorted from blood. Source of these receptors: a man aged 18 to 29 in good health.

This chain connects TRBV7-8 to TRBJ2-3, with D unclear. The V and J ends lost 4 bases and 2 bases respectively, with 19 bases between them. There are 17 residues in the CDR3. The germline V gene encodes CDR1 SGHVS and CDR2 FQNEAQ. The CDR3 nucleotides are TGTGCCAGCAGCTCCCACCCCTGGCGTCGGGTCACAGATACGCAGTATTTT. Translated, it gives CASSSHPWRRVTDTQYF.

The genes are TRBV5-4 and TRBJ2-7; 10 nucleotides align to TRBD1. After removal of 4 bases from V and 5 bases from J, the junction contained 6 bases not matched to a gene. In germline, CDR1 is SGHNT, CDR2 YYREEE (reference sequence). The CDR3 spans 14 residues. CDR3 nucleotides: TGTGCCAGCAGCCCGACAGGGGGCGCGGACGAGCAGTACTTC. Residues: CASSPTGGADEQYF.

The chain combines TRBV2 with TRBJ2-3; D is perhaps TRBD2 (6 bases). Germline V gene sequence: CDR1 SNHLY, CDR2 FYNNEI. The length of the CDR3 is 15 residues. With 7 bases removed from V and 0 bases from J, the gap between germline ends came to 14 bases. The CDR3 region is CASKEGSGSTDTQYF. Written as DNA, the CDR3 is TGTGCCAGCAAAGAAGGGAGCGGGAGCACAGATACGCAGTATTTT.

This clone occurred a few times. Other DNA sequences in the same sample also yield this CDR3. CDR3 nucleotides: TGTGCCAGCAGCTTACAGGGGTCCTACAATGAGCAGTTCTTC. Amino acid sequence: CASSLQGSYNEQFF. This chain joins TRBV7-3 and TRBJ2-1; tentative D call: TRBD1 (6 bases). The ends were cut back, 2 bases at V and 1 base at J, with 6 bases in the middle. CDR1 and CDR2 from the germline V gene are SGHTA and FQGTGA. The CDR3 totals 14 residues. Full variable domain (outside the CDR3, taken from reference TRBV7-3 and TRBJ2-1): GAGVSQTPSNKVTEKGKYVELRCDPISGHTALYWYRQSLGQGPEFLIYFQGTGAADDSGLPNDRFFAVRPEGSVSTLKIQRTERGDSAVYLCASSLQGSYNEQFFGPGTRLTVL.

The chain uses TRBV27 and TRBJ1-5; maybe TRBD1 (6 bases). This CDR3 comprises 16 residues. V was shortened by 5 bases and J by 3 bases, with 17 bases between the two germline ends. CDR1 MNHEY and CDR2 SMNVEV come from the germline V gene (reference sequence). CDR3 in DNA: TGTGCCAGCAGTCAAATCGTCCCAGGGGTCAATCAGCCCCAGCATTTT. Residues: CASSQIVPGVNQPQHF.

The chain uses TRBV6-5 and TRBJ2-5; D possibly corresponds to TRBD1 (6 bases). The end of the DNA aligns better with TRBJ2-7, so the J call may be wrong. CDR3 length equals 13 residues. Germline-derived CDR1 and CDR2 are MNHEY and SVGAGI. CDR3 sequence: CASSYPPGAEQYF. The CDR3 nucleotides are TGTGCCAGCAGTTACCCCCCAGGGGCCGAGCAGTACTTC.

The chain links TRBV27 to TRBJ2-1; TRBD1 aligns across 8 bases. CDR1 is MNHEY, CDR2 SMNVEV, per germline (reference sequence). CDR3 length: 15 amino acids. The V segment lost 2 bases and the J segment 7 bases; nucleotides outside the gene matches: 7. The CDR3 is CASSLRTGGLNEQFF. CDR3 DNA sequence: TGTGCCAGCAGTTTACGAACAGGGGGATTGAATGAGCAGTTCTTC.

This clone has a single count. V gene TRBV6-1 combines with J gene TRBJ2-7; a weak D match, TRBD1 (5 bases). Trimming shortened V by 0 bases and J by 5 bases, and 14 bases separated the two germline ends. Germline CDR1 and CDR2: MNHNS and SASEGT. The CDR3 loop spans 15 amino acids. CDR3 nucleotide sequence: TGTGCCAGCAGTGAAGCTAGAGCGACAGTTCACGAGCAGTACTTC. Encoded protein: CASSEARATVHEQYF.

This sequence joins TRBV27 and TRBJ2-2, with 7 bases fitting TRBD2. CDR3 length: 14 amino acids. J gave up 3 bases and V 7 bases, and 5 bases lay outside the gene matches. Germline CDR1 MNHEY, CDR2 SMNVEV (reference sequence). CDR3 coding DNA: TGTGCCAGCACAACTAGCGAACACACCGGGGAGCTGTTTTTT. This sequence encodes CASTTSEHTGELFF.

V and J are TRBV29-1 and TRBJ1-3; maybe TRBD1 (5 bases). The germline V gene encodes CDR1 SQVTM and CDR2 ANQGSEA. The CDR3 is 16 amino acids. Trimming took 1 base from V and 2 from J, leaving 15 bases between them. CDR3 protein: CSVEGGSRGAGNTIYF. The CDR3 nucleotides read TGCAGCGTTGAAGGAGGGTCTAGGGGAGCTGGAAACACCATATATTTT. The whole variable domain, remainder taken from reference TRBV29-1 and TRBJ1-3, is SAVISQKPSRDICQRGTSLTIQCQVDSQVTMMFWYRQQPGQSLTLIATANQGSEATYESGFVIDKFPISRPNLTFSTLTVSNMSPEDSSIYLCSVEGGSRGAGNTIYFGEGSWLTVV.

This clone appeared a single time. The V call is TRBV2, the J call TRBJ1-1, with 12 bases fitting TRBD1. Looked up from germline, CDR1 is SNHLY and CDR2 is FYNNEI. This CDR3 is built from 17 residues. Unmatched junction bases numbered 10, after V lost 7 bases and J lost 1 base. This CDR3 is CASKYFGTGGENTEAFF. CDR3 DNA: TGTGCCAGCAAGTACTTCGGGACAGGGGGCGAGAACACTGAAGCTTTCTTT.

This chain joins TRBV9 and TRBJ2-7, with 9 bases aligning to TRBD1. Germline-derived CDR1 and CDR2 are SGDLS and YYNGEE. The CDR3 totals 16 residues. Germline trimming cut 5 bases from V and 5 bases from J; bases unmatched to any gene: 14. The CDR3 region has the DNA TGTGCCAGCAGTTCAGGGTGGGACAGGGAGCGGGACGAGCAGTACTTC. This gives the protein CASSSGWDRERDEQYF.

Here the CDR3 DNA reads TGTGCCACCAGCAGAGATGTCGACGAGCAGTACTTC. Protein: CATSRDVDEQYF. V and J are TRBV15 and TRBJ2-7; D not certain. Germline values: CDR1 LNHNV, CDR2 YYDKDF (reference sequence). The CDR3 is 12 amino acids. V was cut by 0 bases and J by 5 bases, with 5 bases left in between. The full variable domain, in which reference TRBV15 and TRBJ2-7 provide the parts outside the CDR3, is DAMVIQNPRYQVTQFGKPVTLSCSQTLNHNVMYWYQQKSSQAPKLLFHYYDKDFNNEADTPDNFQSRRPNTSFCFLDIRSPGLGDTAMYLCATSRDVDEQYFGPGTRLTVT.

A word on this clone: The sample has other DNA sequences that encode this CDR3 too. The chain uses TRBV7-9 and TRBJ2-3; the D gene could be TRBD1 or TRBD2 (5 bases each). CDR1 is SEHNR, CDR2 FQNEAQ, per germline (reference sequence). The CDR3 contains 13 residues. The V and J ends lost 5 bases and 4 bases respectively, with 10 bases between them. This chain's CDR3 is CASSLGTPDTQYF. CDR3 nucleotides: TGTGCCAGCAGCCTCGGGACCCCAGATACGCAGTATTTT.

The V call is TRBV27, the J call TRBJ2-2; perhaps TRBD2 as D (7 bases). The ends were cut back, 8 bases at V and 6 bases at J, with 16 bases in the middle. Germline V gives CDR1 MNHEY, CDR2 SMNVEV (reference sequence). The length of the CDR3 is 14 residues. Here the CDR3 reads CASRSGGQAGELFF. CDR3 coding DNA: TGTGCCAGCCGTTCCGGGGGGCAGGCCGGGGAGCTGTTTTTT.

Here the CDR3 DNA reads TGTGCCAGCAGCTCGGACAGGGACCTCTCTTACGAGCAGTACTTC. Its translation is CASSSDRDLSYEQYF. V and J are TRBV7-9 and TRBJ2-7, with TRBD1 matching over 8 bases. This CDR3 has 15 amino acids. CDR1 SEHNR and CDR2 FQNEAQ come from the germline V gene (reference sequence). V shed 4 bases and J 4 bases; nucleotides not matched to a gene: 9.

V and J are TRBV6-5 and TRBJ1-1, with no clear D. The CDR3 contains 14 residues. Trimming cost V 6 bases and J 0 bases, with 11 bases left between them. Per the germline V gene, CDR1 is MNHEY and CDR2 is SVGAGI. As DNA, the CDR3 is TGTGCCAGCAGCCTTACTATCCTGAACACTGAAGCTTTCTTT. Translated: CASSLTILNTEAFF.

The chain uses TRBV13 and TRBJ2-5, with D perhaps matching TRBD2 (6 bases). Germline CDR1 is PRHDT and CDR2 is FYEKMQ (reference sequence). This CDR3 has 15 amino acids. V lost 2 bases and J 1 base, leaving 11 bases between the germline ends. The CDR3 nucleotides read TGTGCCAGCAGCTTATGGGGGGAATCCCAAGAGACCCAGTACTTC. Encoded protein: CASSLWGESQETQYF.

The chain employs TRBV10-2 and TRBJ2-5, with D maybe TRBD1 (5 bases). V was shortened by 4 bases and J by 4 bases, with 16 bases between the two germline ends. This CDR3 has 15 residues. Germline CDR1 reads WSHSY; CDR2 reads SAAADI. CDR3 sequence reads: CASSGIGVKGETQYF. CDR3 in DNA: TGCGCCAGCAGTGGAATAGGGGTTAAGGGAGAGACCCAGTACTTC.

In nucleotides, the CDR3 is TGTGCCAGCAGCCCACCAAGGGGGGGGAACACTGAAGCTTTCTTT. Translating it yields CASSPPRGGNTEAFF. The chain couples TRBV7-9 to TRBJ1-1, with D perhaps TRBD1 (6 bases). Germline V gene sequence: CDR1 SEHNR, CDR2 FQNEAQ (reference sequence). The CDR3 is made up of 15 amino acids. V gave up 5 bases and J gave up 1 base, with 14 bases separating them.

Turning to this clone: Other nucleotide sequences from this sample produce the same CDR3. This rearrangement joins TRBV6-6 to TRBJ1-5; no clear D. The CDR3 runs to 13 residues. V was shortened by 2 bases and J by 2 bases, with 4 bases between the two germline ends. Looked up from germline, CDR1 is MNHNY and CDR2 is SVGAGI (reference sequence). CDR3 amino acids: CASSYQGNQPQHF. The CDR3 DNA is TGTGCCAGCAGTTACCAGGGCAATCAGCCCCAGCATTTT.

The CDR3 nucleotides are TGTGCCAGCAGTTCAGGGGGCAGGTACGAGCAGTACTTC. Its protein is CASSSGGRYEQYF. V usage is TRBV6-6 and J usage is TRBJ2-7; 8 nucleotides align to TRBD1. The germline gives CDR1 MNHNY, CDR2 SVGAGI (reference sequence). V was clipped by 4 bases and J by 4 bases; unmatched bases: 3. The CDR3 contains 13 residues.

This CDR3 reads CASSLGEGSYEQYF. CDR3 DNA: TGTGCCAGCAGCTTAGGGGAGGGATCCTACGAGCAGTACTTC. The chain employs TRBV13 and TRBJ2-7; TRBD2 might be the D (6 bases). V gave up 0 bases and J gave up 1 base, with 7 bases separating them. Germline loops: CDR1 PRHDT, CDR2 FYEKMQ (reference sequence). The CDR3 length is 14 residues.

The chain combines TRBV6-1 with TRBJ2-2, with TRBD2 as a possible D gene (5 bases). Germline V gives CDR1 MNHNS, CDR2 SASEGT. V was pared by 10 bases and J by 1 base, with 10 bases between. The CDR3 length is 13 residues. The CDR3 here is CATHRGNTGELFF. The CDR3 nucleotides read TGTGCCACTCACCGGGGGAACACCGGGGAGCTGTTTTTT.